Listed here are 2 T cell receptor beta chains from one sample, sequenced in a study of glioma-infiltrating T cells after dendritic cell vaccination. Using immunoSEQ multiplex PCR, the repertoire was profiled, and TCRdb retains in-frame clones only, with some absent. This sample carries some 70,000 clones, around four fifths of them seen once, and the ten largest clones take about 10%. Material: blood, obtained before dendritic cell vaccination. The source is a human donor with glioblastoma.

This clone was counted between two and nine times. This rearrangement joins TRBV18 to TRBJ2-7, with 8 positions matching TRBD2. Losses at the gene ends were 9 bases for V and 9 bases for J; bases not matched to a gene: 10. This CDR3 is built from 12 residues. The germline V gene encodes CDR1 KGHSH and CDR2 LQKENI. As DNA, the CDR3 is TGTGCCAGACCTCCGGGGGGGAGAGGGCAGTACTTC. Protein: CARPPGGRGQYF. Looking up the rest from reference TRBV18 and TRBJ2-7 gives the full variable domain: NAGVMQNPRHLVRRRGQEARLRCSPMKGHSHVYWYRQLPEEGLKFMVYLQKENIIDESGMPKERFSAEFPKEGPSILRIQQVVRGDSAAYFCARPPGGRGQYFGPGTRLTVT.

The genes are TRBV5-1 and TRBJ2-5, with a weak D call TRBD2 (5 bases). CDR3 length: 14 amino acids. Trimming removed 7 bases from V and 2 bases from J, with 15 bases in between. Germline V gene lookup returns CDR1 SGHRS and CDR2 YFSETQ. CDR3 sequence: CASSVSDSQETQYF. The CDR3 nucleotides are TGCGCCAGCTCTGTTTCGGACTCTCAAGAGACCCAGTACTTC.